The 15 T cell receptor beta chains given below trace back to one sample, sequenced in a study of spatial heterogeneity in lung cancer. Each CDR3 protein is one row after TCRdb ran MiXCR on the 5' RACE reads. The data show 49,000 or so distinct CDR3 sequences, about 11% seen once. Time point denoted: sample taken at primary tumor resection. Without sorting, whole RNA was sequenced from tumor, nontumor lung or frozen PBMC. The source was PBMCs, collected at surgery. These receptor sequences come from a female donor with early-stage non-small cell lung cancer.

This clonotype has more than one count but fewer than ten. The rearrangement joins TRBV30 to TRBJ1-1; D gene unclear. Looked up from germline, CDR1 is GTSNPN and CDR2 is SVGIG (reference sequence). Trimming stripped 5 bases from V and 1 base from J, with 11 bases between. The CDR3 runs to 13 residues. The CDR3 sequence is CAWARTENTEAFF. Written as DNA, the CDR3 is TGTGCCTGGGCGCGGACGGAGAACACTGAAGCTTTCTTT.

The V call is TRBV20-1, the J call TRBJ1-2; D not certain. V was pared by 3 bases and J by 2 bases, with 7 bases between. The germline V gene has CDR1 DFQATT and CDR2 SNEGSKA (reference sequence). This CDR3 has 12 residues. CDR3 in DNA: TGCAGTGCTAGTGATGAGAACTATGGCTACACCTTC. It translates to CSASDENYGYTF.

The J gene is TRBJ1-6, the V gene TRBV7-2; a weak D match, TRBD1 (5 bases). CDR1 SGHTA and CDR2 FQGNSA come from the germline V gene. The V and J ends lost 6 bases and 10 bases respectively, with 13 bases between them. The CDR3 has 13 amino acids. The CDR3 region is CASSRDSGSPLHF. The CDR3 bases are TGTGCCAGCAGTCGGGACTCGGGGTCACCCCTCCACTTT.

This clonotype appeared many times. The chain joins TRBV6-5 to TRBJ1-4; TRBD1 agrees at 8 bases. In germline, CDR1 is MNHEY, CDR2 SVGAGI. Trimming took 4 bases from V and 8 from J; bases not matched to a gene: 6. The CDR3 totals 14 residues. The CDR3 reads CASSLRRDREKLFF. Written as DNA, the CDR3 is TGTGCCAGCAGTTTGAGGAGGGACAGGGAAAAACTGTTTTTT.

This clonotype came up many times. An end of the junction differs from the germline gene, which may be a read error. The chain recombines TRBV7-7 with TRBJ1-1; the D is unclear. The germline gives CDR1 SSHAT, CDR2 FNYEAQ (reference sequence). CDR3 size: 13 residues. The CDR3 region has the DNA TGTGCTAGCAGCACAGACAAGTACACTGAAGCTTTCTTT. Its protein is CASSTDKYTEAFF. Complete variable domain (other parts from reference TRBV7-7 and TRBJ1-1): GAGVSQSPRYKVTKRGQDVTLRCDPISSHATLYWYQQALGQGPEFLTYFNYEAQPDKSGLPSDRFSAERPEGSISTLTIQRTEQRDSAMYRCASSTDKYTEAFFGQGTRLTVV.

The chain recombines TRBV29-1 with TRBJ2-2; D gene unclear. From germline, CDR1 is SQVTM and CDR2 ANQGSEA. There are 11 residues in the CDR3. V was pared by 6 bases and J by 6 bases, with 8 bases between. CDR3: CSVLYAGELFF. DNA for the CDR3: TGCAGCGTCCTTTACGCCGGGGAGCTGTTTTTT.

This clonotype has a handful of counts. The chain combines TRBV13 with TRBJ1-2; 9 positions agree with TRBD1. Germline lookup yields CDR1 PRHDT and CDR2 FYEKMQ (reference sequence). J gave up 6 bases and V 4 bases, and 9 bases lay outside the gene matches. This CDR3 has 15 amino acids. The CDR3 nucleotides read TGTGCCAGCAGCTCCCGGACAGGGGCTTACGATGGCTACACCTTC. Residues: CASSSRTGAYDGYTF.

This clonotype appeared many times. This sequence joins TRBV5-1 and TRBJ2-6, with D perhaps TRBD1 (6 bases). Germline V gene sequence: CDR1 SGHRS, CDR2 YFSETQ. This CDR3 spans 15 amino acids. V was shortened by 2 bases and J by 1 base, with 7 bases between the two germline ends. CDR3 amino acids: CASSFTGSGANVLTF. CDR3 sequence (DNA): TGCGCCAGCAGCTTTACAGGGTCTGGGGCCAACGTCCTGACTTTC.

This clonotype was detected ten times or more. This sequence joins TRBV6-2 or TRBV6-3 and TRBJ1-1; D gene ambiguous. Trimming pared 5 bases from V and 4 bases from J, leaving 14 bases between. The CDR3 is 14 amino acids. Germline lookup yields CDR1 MNHEY and CDR2 SVGEGT. The CDR3 DNA follows: TGTGCCAGCAGTCGAGAAGAAGGGAGCACTGAAGCTTTCTTT. Protein product: CASSREEGSTEAFF.

The V and J genes are TRBV12-3 or TRBV12-4 and TRBJ2-3; D is unclear. Trimming left V 5 bases short and J 7 bases short, with 10 bases between. The CDR3 covers 12 residues. The CDR3 DNA reads TGTGCCAGCAGTCCCATAGGGAATACGCAGTATTTT. It is translated as CASSPIGNTQYF.

This clonotype was observed many times. The rearrangement joins TRBV6-1 to TRBJ1-1; a weak D match, TRBD1 (5 bases). There are 14 residues in the CDR3. V lost 10 bases to trimming and J lost 4 bases, with 19 bases between them. CDR1 and CDR2 from the germline V gene are MNHNS and SASEGT. The CDR3 spells CATFTRGSGTEAFF. The CDR3 nucleotides are TGTGCCACCTTTACTAGGGGATCCGGCACTGAAGCTTTCTTT.

V gene TRBV14 combines with J gene TRBJ2-1; a possible D gene is TRBD2 (6 bases). The CDR3 length is 14 residues. Trimming stripped 0 bases from V and 6 bases from J, with 9 bases between. Germline V gene sequence: CDR1 SGHDN, CDR2 FVKESK. CDR3 sequence: CASSQDWRGNEQFF. CDR3 nucleotides: TGTGCCAGCAGCCAAGATTGGAGGGGCAATGAGCAGTTCTTC.

This chain connects TRBV12-3 or TRBV12-4 to TRBJ1-2; D remains ambiguous. This CDR3 is built from 13 residues. V was trimmed by 1 base and J by 6 bases, leaving 9 bases between them. CDR3 amino acids: CASSLGAGDGYTF. CDR3 nucleotide sequence: TGTGCCAGCAGTTTAGGGGCCGGGGATGGCTACACCTTC.

The rearrangement uses TRBV20-1 and TRBJ2-5; 7 bases line up with TRBD1. Losses at the gene ends were 5 bases for V and 0 bases for J; bases not matched to a gene: 9. The CDR3 covers 15 residues. Germline loops: CDR1 DFQATT, CDR2 SNEGSKA (reference sequence). The CDR3 spells CSAFRRDSYQETQYF. The CDR3 DNA follows: TGCAGTGCTTTCCGCCGGGACAGCTACCAAGAGACCCAGTACTTC.

This clonotype appeared many times. This chain joins TRBV29-1 and TRBJ1-1; D is ambiguous. From germline, CDR1 is SQVTM and CDR2 ANQGSEA. V lost 8 bases and J 0 bases, leaving 13 bases between the germline ends. The CDR3 has 13 amino acids. This CDR3 reads CSSRAEVNTEAFF. In DNA form, the CDR3 reads TGCAGCTCTCGAGCTGAGGTGAACACTGAAGCTTTCTTT.